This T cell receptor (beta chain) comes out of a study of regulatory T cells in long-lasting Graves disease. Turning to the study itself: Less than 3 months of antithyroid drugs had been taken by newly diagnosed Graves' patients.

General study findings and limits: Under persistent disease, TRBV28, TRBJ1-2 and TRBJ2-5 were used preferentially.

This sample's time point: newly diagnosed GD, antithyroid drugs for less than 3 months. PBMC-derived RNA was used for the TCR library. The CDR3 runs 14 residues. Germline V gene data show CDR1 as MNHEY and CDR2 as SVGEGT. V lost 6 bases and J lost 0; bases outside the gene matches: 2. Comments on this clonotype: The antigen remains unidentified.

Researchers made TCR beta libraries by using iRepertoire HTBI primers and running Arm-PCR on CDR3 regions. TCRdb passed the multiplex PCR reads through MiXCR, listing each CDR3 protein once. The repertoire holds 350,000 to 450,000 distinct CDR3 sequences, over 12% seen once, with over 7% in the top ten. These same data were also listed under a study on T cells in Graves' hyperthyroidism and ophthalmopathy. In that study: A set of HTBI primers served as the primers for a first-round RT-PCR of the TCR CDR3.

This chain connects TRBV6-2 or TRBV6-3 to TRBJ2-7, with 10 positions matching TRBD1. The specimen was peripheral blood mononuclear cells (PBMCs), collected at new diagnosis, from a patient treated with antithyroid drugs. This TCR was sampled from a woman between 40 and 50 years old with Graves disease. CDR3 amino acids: CASRGTGDSYEQYF. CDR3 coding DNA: TGTGCCAGCAGAGGGACAGGGGACTCCTACGAGCAGTACTTC.